These T cell receptor beta chains were read from a single sample in a study of control samples from healthy donors and cancer patients. The data were produced by immunoSEQ multiplex PCR, yet TCRdb's version contains in-frame clones alone and is incomplete. The repertoire consists of over 150,000 clones, with roughly 94% occurring once and the leading ten covering approximately 14%. Sequencing used PBMCs. All receptors come from a man in his sixties with colorectal cancer. Each CDR3 is given with its conserved first and last residue. Each record gives: V gene, J gene, D gene, clone size, CDR3 DNA, CDR3 protein. D genes are given only for firm matches. Not every row has a clone size; where given, it reads once, few, many or a size class.

TRBV19,TRBJ1-1,NA,NA,TGTGCCAGTAGTCACCCGACAGGCGGGAACACTGAAGCTTTCTTT,CASSHPTGGNTEAFF
TRBV2,TRBJ1-5,NA,NA,TGTGCCAGCAGTGCCTCAGGTATTAGCAATCAGCCCCAGCATTTT,CASSASGISNQPQHF
TRBV11-2,TRBJ2-1,TRBD1,NA,TGTGCCAGCAGCCCGCAGCTCGGGACAGCCTACAATGAGCAGTTCTTC,CASSPQLGTAYNEQFF
TRBV29-1,TRBJ1-2,TRBD1,NA,TGCAGCGCCGGGGGGGGACAGGGTGACTATGGCTACACCTTC,CSAGGGQGDYGYTF
TRBV28,TRBJ1-2,NA,NA,TGTGCCAGCTCTGAATCGGCAGGGTCCCACTATGGCTACACCTTC,CASSESAGSHYGYTF
TRBV7-9,TRBJ1-2,TRBD1,NA,TGTGCCAGCGGGGAGGGGGCCGCGGGCTACACCTTC,CASGEGAAGYTF
TRBV5-1,TRBJ2-7,NA,NA,TGCGCCAGCAGCTTGGGAGGGGGGTACGAGCAGTACTTC,CASSLGGGYEQYF
TRBV5-1,TRBJ2-5,TRBD2,NA,TGCGCCAGCAGCTTGGCCCCTAGCGGGGGGCAAGAGACCCAGTACTTC,CASSLAPSGGQETQYF
TRBV9,TRBJ2-5,NA,NA,TGTGCCAGCAGCGTAGATGGGGGGCTGGGGACCCAGTACTTC,CASSVDGGLGTQYF
TRBV12-3/TRBV12-4,TRBJ2-7,TRBD2,NA,TGTGCCAGCAGTTTCGGGGGGAGAGACGAGCAGTACTTC,CASSFGGRDEQYF
TRBV7-2,TRBJ2-2,TRBD2,NA,TGTGCCAGCAGCTCGTATGGGGGGGCGAACACCGGGGAGCTGTTTTTT,CASSSYGGANTGELFF
TRBV19,TRBJ1-1,TRBD1,NA,TGTGCCAGTAGTGTGACAGGGGGCGGCGCTGAAGCTTTCTTT,CASSVTGGGAEAFF
TRBV5-6,TRBJ2-7,NA,NA,TGTGCCAGCAGCTTAACGGGTTTAATTTACGAGCAGTACTTC,CASSLTGLIYEQYF
TRBV7-2,TRBJ2-3,TRBD1,NA,TGTGCCAGCAGTACGACAGGGTCTAGCACAGATACGCAGTATTTT,CASSTTGSSTDTQYF
TRBV25-1,TRBJ1-5,TRBD1,NA,TGTGCCAGCAGCCAAACAGGGGACAATCAGCCCCAGCATTTT,CASSQTGDNQPQHF
TRBV6-5,TRBJ1-5,NA,NA,TGTGCCAGCAGTCCCCGGGACAACAATCAGCCCCAGCATTTT,CASSPRDNNQPQHF
TRBV27,TRBJ2-3,TRBD2,NA,TGTGCCAGCAGTTTAGCGGGGGACACAGATACGCAGTATTTT,CASSLAGDTDTQYF
TRBV20-1,TRBJ1-1,TRBD1,NA,TGCAGTGCTAGTCCGGGACAGAGGGTAAAAACTGAAGCTTTCTTT,CSASPGQRVKTEAFF
TRBV11-1,TRBJ2-5,TRBD1,NA,TGTGCCAGCAGCTCCCGGACAGGGGGGACCCAGTACTTC,CASSSRTGGTQYF
TRBV6-2/TRBV6-3,TRBJ2-5,TRBD2,NA,TGTGCCAGCAGCCGCCGACTAGCGGGGGGTAGTTGGACCCAGTACTTC,CASSRRLAGGSWTQYF
TRBV20-1,TRBJ2-3,NA,NA,TGCAGTGCTGTGGGGGTTGCTACGCAGTATTTT,CSAVGVATQYF
TRBV6-6,TRBJ2-5,NA,once,TGTGCCAGCAAACAAACACAAGAGACCCAGTACTTC,CASKQTQETQYF
TRBV3-1/TRBV3-2,TRBJ1-1,NA,NA,TGTGCCAGCAGCCAAGTGGTAGGGATGAACACTGAAGCTTTCTTT,CASSQVVGMNTEAFF
TRBV18,TRBJ2-3,TRBD1,NA,TGTGCCAGCTCATGGACAGGGATGGATACGCAGTATTTT,CASSWTGMDTQYF
TRBV19,TRBJ2-3,TRBD2,NA,TGTGCCAGTAGCAGGACTAGCGGGGGGGGAAATACGCAGTATTTT,CASSRTSGGGNTQYF
TRBV6-1,TRBJ1-1,TRBD1,NA,TGTGCCAGCAGTGAAGCGCAGGACAGGGTGGCTTTCTTT,CASSEAQDRVAFF
TRBV2,TRBJ2-1,TRBD2,NA,TGTGCCAGCACAGGACTAGCGGGGACCTACAATGAGCAGTTCTTC,CASTGLAGTYNEQFF
TRBV6-5,TRBJ2-1,NA,NA,TGTGCCAGCAGTTACTCGTGGACCGACAATGAGCAGTTCTTC,CASSYSWTDNEQFF
TRBV21-1,TRBJ2-7,NA,NA,TGTGCCAGCAGCAAAGAGGGAGACAGGGGACCCTACGAGCAGTACTTC,CASSKEGDRGPYEQYF
TRBV5-1,TRBJ2-3,NA,NA,TGCGCCAGCAGCTTGGCCAGGGGTACAGATACGCAGTATTTT,CASSLARGTDTQYF
TRBV19,TRBJ2-3,TRBD2,NA,TGTGCCAGTAGTATAGGGGACTATAGCACAGATACGCAGTATTTT,CASSIGDYSTDTQYF
TRBV18,TRBJ1-1,NA,NA,TGTGCCAGCTCACTATACGAGTCCGGGGGGGACACTGAAGCTTTCTTT,CASSLYESGGDTEAFF
TRBV6-6,TRBJ1-6,TRBD1,NA,TGTGCCAGCAGTCCCTGGACAGGGTCTAATAATTCACCCCTCCACTTT,CASSPWTGSNNSPLHF
TRBV3-1/TRBV3-2,TRBJ1-5,NA,NA,TGTGCCAGCAGCCAAGAAGGTAGCGGAGGGCAGCCCCAGCATTTT,CASSQEGSGGQPQHF
TRBV30,TRBJ1-2,NA,NA,TGTGCCGGGAGAAACGGAGCCTATGGCTACACCTTC,CAGRNGAYGYTF
TRBV3-1/TRBV3-2,TRBJ1-1,NA,NA,TGTGCCAGCAGCCAAGATGGGGCAACTGAAGCTTTCTTT,CASSQDGATEAFF